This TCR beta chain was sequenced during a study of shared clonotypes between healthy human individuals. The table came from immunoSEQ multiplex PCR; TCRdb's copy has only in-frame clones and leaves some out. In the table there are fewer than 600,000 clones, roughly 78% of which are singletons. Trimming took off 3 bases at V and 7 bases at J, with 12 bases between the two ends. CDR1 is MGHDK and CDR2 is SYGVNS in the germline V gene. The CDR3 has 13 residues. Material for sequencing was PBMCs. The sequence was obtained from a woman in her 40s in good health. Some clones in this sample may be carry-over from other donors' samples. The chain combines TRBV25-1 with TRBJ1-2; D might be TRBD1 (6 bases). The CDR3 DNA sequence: TGTGCCAGCAGTGATACAGGGTTTCGTGGCTACACCTTC. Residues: CASSDTGFRGYTF.